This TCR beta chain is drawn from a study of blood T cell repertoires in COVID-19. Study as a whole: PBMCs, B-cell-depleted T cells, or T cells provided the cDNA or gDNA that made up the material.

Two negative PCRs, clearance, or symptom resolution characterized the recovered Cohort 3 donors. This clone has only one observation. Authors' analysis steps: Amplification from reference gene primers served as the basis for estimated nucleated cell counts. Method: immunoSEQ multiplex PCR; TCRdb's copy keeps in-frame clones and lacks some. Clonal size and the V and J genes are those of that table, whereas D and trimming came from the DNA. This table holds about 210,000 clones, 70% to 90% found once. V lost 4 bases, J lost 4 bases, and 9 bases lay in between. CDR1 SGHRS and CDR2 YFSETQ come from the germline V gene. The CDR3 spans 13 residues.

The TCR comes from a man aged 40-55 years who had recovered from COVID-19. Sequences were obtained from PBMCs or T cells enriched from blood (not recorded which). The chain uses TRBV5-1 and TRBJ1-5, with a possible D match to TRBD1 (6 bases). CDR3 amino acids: CASSEDRNQPQHF. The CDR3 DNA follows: TGCGCCAGCAGCGAGGACAGAAATCAGCCCCAGCATTTT.